These 26 T cell receptor beta chains were all obtained from the same sample, sequenced in a study of metastatic and nonmetastatic thyroid tumors. TCRdb re-processed the PCR reads through MiXCR. The sample lists approximately 58,000 clones, 20% to 25% seen once, with approximately 4% in the top ten. All patients reached thyroid surgery having received no treatment beforehand. The specimen sequenced was blood. The receptors were sampled from a female donor with papillary thyroid cancer or a benign thyroid nodule (not recorded which). Some clones in this sample may be carry-over from other donors' samples.

This clone has a count of ten or more. The chain is built from TRBV9 and TRBJ2-5; tentatively, D is TRBD1 (6 bases). This CDR3 is 14 amino acids long. Trimming left V 4 bases short and J 5 bases short, with 15 bases between. Germline V gives CDR1 SGDLS, CDR2 YYNGEE. DNA of the CDR3: TGTGCCAGCAGCATGACAGGCTTCGGGGAGACCCAGTACTTC. This sequence encodes CASSMTGFGETQYF.

This clone appeared many times. The rearrangement uses TRBV6-1 and TRBJ1-4; perhaps TRBD1 as D (6 bases). CDR1 and CDR2 (germline): MNHNS, SASEGT. CDR3 length: 16 amino acids. Trimming pared 7 bases from V and 8 bases from J, leaving 23 bases between. The chain's CDR3 is CASIRTQGLGGEKLFF. The DNA for the CDR3 is TGTGCCAGCATTCGCACACAGGGACTCGGGGGGGAAAAACTGTTTTTT.

This clone was detected ten times or more. Other DNA sequences in this sample translate to the same CDR3. The V and J genes are TRBV28 and TRBJ2-7; TRBD1 is a possible D gene (6 bases). The CDR3 runs 12 residues. V was shortened by 4 bases and J by 6 bases, with 10 bases between the two germline ends. CDR1 and CDR2 from the germline V gene are MDHEN and SYDVKM. The CDR3 sequence: CASSSDSTEQYF. DNA of the CDR3: TGTGCCAGCAGTTCGGACAGTACCGAGCAGTACTTC.

This clone was picked up many times. The chain uses TRBV11-2 and TRBJ1-1; the D gene is possibly TRBD1 (5 bases). CDR1 is SGHAT and CDR2 is FQNNGV in the germline V gene. The CDR3 is made up of 15 amino acids. V lost 7 bases and J lost 1, with 16 bases in between. CDR3 loop: CASTPGRERNTEAFF. The CDR3 DNA reads TGTGCCAGCACCCCAGGGAGAGAGAGGAACACTGAAGCTTTCTTT. Full variable domain (rest looked up from reference TRBV11-2 and TRBJ1-1): EAGVAQSPRYKIIEKRQSVAFWCNPISGHATLYWYQQILGQGPKLLIQFQNNGVVDDSQLPKDRFSAERLKGVDSTLKIQPAKLEDSAVYLCASTPGRERNTEAFFGQGTRLTVV.

In this sample, this clone turned up a few times. A much larger clone lies a single base off, so this may be a read error. The chain is built from TRBV7-8 and TRBJ1-4, with 7 bases fitting TRBD1. The ends lost 7 bases at V and 8 bases at J; junction bases unmatched: 10. This CDR3 is 14 amino acids long. Germline assignment: CDR1 SGHVS and CDR2 FQNEAQ. CDR3 residues: CASMRTGVGEKLFF. Written as DNA, the CDR3 is TGTGCCAGCATGCGAACAGGGGTAGGAGAAAAACTGTTTTTT.

This clone has a count of ten or more. The V and J genes are TRBV20-1 and TRBJ2-3; the D gene is possibly TRBD1 (6 bases). The V gene lost 6 bases and the J gene lost 2 bases, with 18 bases spanning the gap. Germline loops: CDR1 DFQATT, CDR2 SNEGSKA (reference sequence). The CDR3 length is 15 residues. In nucleotides, the CDR3 is TGCAGTGCAAAGGACCCCCGGGACAACACAGATACGCAGTATTTT. Its protein is CSAKDPRDNTDTQYF.

Ten or more counts support this clone. Here the CDR3 reads CSAGHSGTSGSAGELFF. Here the CDR3 DNA reads TGCAGTGCTGGCCATTCCGGGACTAGCGGGAGTGCCGGGGAGCTGTTTTTT. This chain joins TRBV20-1 and TRBJ2-2; 14 nucleotides align to TRBD2. The CDR3 has 17 residues. Germline CDR1 reads DFQATT; CDR2 reads SNEGSKA (reference sequence). V shed 5 bases and J 6 bases; nucleotides not matched to a gene: 11.

As concerns this clone: One end of the junction fails to match germline, which may point to a read error. The rearrangement joins TRBV2 to TRBJ2-7, with 8 bases identical to TRBD2. This CDR3 is 15 amino acids long. Germline V gene sequence: CDR1 SNHLY, CDR2 FYNNEI. The CDR3 sequence: CASSYRTSLLYEEYF. The CDR3 DNA reads TGTGCCAGCAGTTACAGGACTAGCCTCCTCTACGAGGAGTACTTC. Looking up the rest from reference TRBV2 and TRBJ2-7 gives the full variable domain: EPEVTQTPSHQVTQMGQEVILRCVPISNHLYFYWYRQILGQKVEFLVSFYNNEISEKSEIFDDQFSVERPDGSNFTLKIRSTKLEDSAMYFCASSYRTSLLYEEYFGPGTRLTVT.

This clone showed up many times. The rearrangement joins TRBV11-3 to TRBJ2-3; no firm D call. Trimming removed 5 bases from V and 0 bases from J, with 9 bases in between. This CDR3 contains 14 residues. Germline V gene lookup returns CDR1 SGHNT and CDR2 YENEEA. The chain's CDR3 is CASSLYTSTDTQYF. DNA for the CDR3: TGTGCCAGCAGCCTATACACTAGCACAGATACGCAGTATTTT.

This clone was seen at least ten times. The chain couples TRBV5-1 to TRBJ2-7, with D perhaps TRBD1 (5 bases). Trimming took 2 bases from V and 0 from J, leaving 6 bases between them. Germline CDR1 SGHRS, CDR2 YFSETQ. There are 13 residues in the CDR3. The CDR3 region is CASSFQGSYEQYF. CDR3 DNA: TGCGCCAGCAGCTTTCAGGGCTCCTACGAGCAGTACTTC.

This clone was seen ten or more times. V gene TRBV11-3 combines with J gene TRBJ2-1; 8 nucleotides align to TRBD2. Per the germline V gene, CDR1 is SGHNT and CDR2 is YENEEA. The CDR3 totals 14 residues. V was pared by 2 bases and J by 3 bases, with 0 bases of the junction left unmatched. Here the CDR3 reads CASSLSGGYNEQFF. The CDR3 DNA sequence: TGTGCCAGCAGCTTAAGCGGGGGCTACAATGAGCAGTTCTTC.

This clone was recorded many times. The chain recombines TRBV10-3 with TRBJ2-3; weak D call: TRBD2 (6 bases). CDR3 length: 18 amino acids. Germline CDR1 is ENHRY and CDR2 is SYGVKD. Trimming took 3 bases from V and 0 from J, leaving 19 bases between them. In DNA, the CDR3 is TGTGCCATCAGTGACCCTAGAGGAGGGGTCTCTAGCACAGATACGCAGTATTTT. This gives the protein CAISDPRGGVSSTDTQYF.

In regard to this clone: Since a much larger clone is just one base distant, this may be a read error. The chain uses TRBV7-8 and TRBJ2-3; 7 nucleotides match TRBD2. The CDR3 runs 15 residues. Trimming took 1 base from V and 4 from J; bases not matched to a gene: 5. Looked up from germline, CDR1 is SGHVS and CDR2 is FQNEAQ. The CDR3 region is CASSLGDYDADTQYF. CDR3 DNA: TGTGCCAGCAGCTTAGGGGACTACGACGCAGATACGCAGTATTTT.

This clone was seen ten or more times. The V gene is TRBV20-1, the J gene TRBJ2-4; tentative D call: TRBD2 (5 bases). This CDR3 contains 12 residues. The V end lost 6 bases, the J end lost 5 bases, and 11 bases lay between the germline ends. The germline CDR1 and CDR2 sequences are DFQATT and SNEGSKA (reference sequence). The CDR3 spells CSAGSRENIQYF. CDR3 DNA sequence: TGCAGTGCGGGGAGTCGTGAAAACATTCAGTACTTC.

This clone was picked up many times. The chain links TRBV6-2 or TRBV6-3 to TRBJ1-1; 7 bases line up with TRBD1. V shed 8 bases and J 4 bases; nucleotides not matched to a gene: 13. CDR3 length: 15 amino acids. Germline V CDR1 and CDR2: MNHEY, SVGEGT. The CDR3 is CASLQGGRLATEAFF. The CDR3 DNA follows: TGTGCCAGCCTTCAAGGGGGCAGGCTAGCCACTGAAGCTTTCTTT.

This clone occurred many times. The chain uses TRBV7-9 and TRBJ2-7, with 7 nucleotides matching TRBD1. The germline V gene has CDR1 SEHNR and CDR2 FQNEAQ (reference sequence). This CDR3 has 16 residues. V shed 6 bases and J 2 bases; nucleotides not matched to a gene: 13. DNA of the CDR3: TGTGCCAGCAGTCCAAGGGGGCGGGTGGGGCCCTACGAGCAGTACTTC. Protein: CASSPRGRVGPYEQYF.

Concerning this clone itself: One end of the junction does not line up with germline, which may come from a read error. V is TRBV6-1 and J is TRBJ2-2; either TRBD1 or TRBD2 may fit D (6 bases each). This CDR3 region has 16 residues. Germline V gives CDR1 MNHNS, CDR2 SASEGT. The CDR3 region is CASSQDPGANTGELFF. CDR3 nucleotide sequence: TGTGCCAGCAGTCAAGACCCGGGGGCCAACACTGGGGAGCTGTTTTTT.

This clone was counted ten times or more. In nucleotides, the CDR3 is TGTGCCAGCAGTGACCCGGACCCTTTCCATGGCTACACCTTC. It encodes CASSDPDPFHGYTF. This chain joins TRBV6-4 and TRBJ1-2; D remains ambiguous. V was pared by 2 bases and J by 6 bases, with 13 bases between. The CDR3 runs 14 residues. Per the germline V gene, CDR1 is MRHNA and CDR2 is SNTAGT.

This clone was detected a few times. This may come from a read error, since a much larger clone is one base off. This specimen includes other DNA sequences encoding the same CDR3. The chain couples TRBV27 to TRBJ2-7; D gene ambiguous. Germline CDR1 and CDR2: MNHEY and SMNVEV (reference sequence). This CDR3 has 15 amino acids. The V and J ends lost 4 bases and 0 bases respectively, with 13 bases between them. In DNA form, the CDR3 reads TGTGCCAGCAGTTCCGTCGGTCCTTACTCCTACGAGCAGTACTTC. It codes for CASSSVGPYSYEQYF.

The rearrangement uses TRBV27 and TRBJ1-5, with 7 bases matching TRBD1. After removal of 5 bases from V and 2 bases from J, the junction contained 3 bases not matched to a gene. Germline V gene sequence: CDR1 MNHEY, CDR2 SMNVEV (reference sequence). The CDR3 totals 14 residues. CDR3 loop: CASSVDRGNQPQHF. The CDR3 DNA reads as TGTGCCAGCAGTGTCGACAGGGGCAATCAGCCCCAGCATTTT.

In this sample, this clone turned up many times. This sequence joins TRBV5-1 and TRBJ2-1; 8 positions match TRBD2. The CDR3 contains 15 residues. Germline assignment: CDR1 SGHRS and CDR2 YFSETQ. V dropped 0 bases and J dropped 9; count of bases not matched to a gene: 8. DNA of the CDR3: TGCGCCAGCAGCTTGGGGGCGGGAGGAGGAGGTGAGCAGTTCTTC. Translating gives CASSLGAGGGGEQFF. The entire variable domain, with the rest obtained from reference TRBV5-1 and TRBJ2-1, is as follows: KAGVTQTPRYLIKTRGQQVTLSCSPISGHRSVSWYQQTPGQGLQFLFEYFSETQRNKGNFPGRFSGRQFSNSRSEMNVSTLELGDSALYLCASSLGAGGGGEQFFGPGTRLTVL.

Ten or more counts support this clone. The chain employs TRBV19 and TRBJ1-4, with D possibly TRBD1 on 6 matching bases. The CDR3 contains 15 residues. The germline V and J ends were trimmed by 9 bases and 0 bases, with 14 bases remaining between them. Germline V gene sequence: CDR1 LNHDA, CDR2 SQIVND (reference sequence). The CDR3 DNA reads TGTGCCAGCTTGGACAGAAAGACAACTAATGAAAAACTGTTTTTT. Protein product: CASLDRKTTNEKLFF.

The V and J genes are TRBV28 and TRBJ1-5; D is uncertain. The CDR3 is 13 residues long. Trimming stripped 6 bases from V and 5 bases from J, with 11 bases between. Germline V gene lookup returns CDR1 MDHEN and CDR2 SYDVKM. The CDR3 DNA reads TGTGCCAGCAGCCATGGGCCTTATCAGCCCCAGCATTTT. Its protein is CASSHGPYQPQHF. Drawing the rest from reference TRBV28 and TRBJ1-5, the complete variable domain is DVKVTQSSRYLVKRTGEKVFLECVQDMDHENMFWYRQDPGLGLRLIYFSYDVKMKEKGDIPEGYSVSREKKERFSLILESASTNQTSMYLCASSHGPYQPQHFGDGTRLSIL.

This clone was recorded at least ten times. V usage is TRBV24-1 and J usage is TRBJ2-2; 12 bases agree with TRBD1. The CDR3 extends over 16 amino acids. Trimming removed 5 bases from V and 2 bases from J; junction bases left unmatched: 2. Germline CDR1 and CDR2: KGHDR and SFDVKD. CDR3 nucleotides: TGTGCCACCAGTGGGGGACAGGGGGCAAACACCGGGGAGCTGTTTTTT. It codes for CATSGGQGANTGELFF.

The sample holds many counts of this clone. The V call is TRBV6-6, the J call TRBJ1-5, with 7 bases that match TRBD1. In germline, CDR1 is MNHNY, CDR2 SVGAGI (reference sequence). The CDR3 consists of 15 residues. V was clipped by 2 bases and J by 2 bases; unmatched bases: 3. CDR3: CASSYNGQGNQPQHF. CDR3 bases: TGTGCCAGCAGTTACAACGGACAGGGCAATCAGCCCCAGCATTTT.

This clone was found many times. The rearrangement links TRBV6-1 to TRBJ1-1; D not certain. CDR1 is MNHNS, CDR2 SASEGT, per germline. With 1 base removed from V and 1 base from J, the gap between germline ends came to 16 bases. The CDR3 length is 17 residues. The CDR3 DNA is TGTGCCAGCAGTGAAGTGGTAGTTAGGACGCAGAACACTGAAGCTTTCTTT. It is translated as CASSEVVVRTQNTEAFF.